This T cell receptor beta chain came from a study of T cell repertoires in cytomegalovirus infection. The overall study: Both recently identified HLA-C-restricted and well-studied HLA-B-restricted CMV epitopes were used in the study. Shared public TCR beta signatures pointed to both CMV infection and a matching HLA type.

For this clonotype: What it recognizes is unknown.

The CDR3 covers 15 residues. Germline V gene sequence: CDR1 MNHEY, CDR2 SMNVEV (reference sequence). Losses at the gene ends were 6 bases for V and 6 bases for J; bases not matched to a gene: 9. Each CDR3 protein gets one entry after TCRdb re-called the reads with MiXCR. The sample includes some 940,000 distinct CDR3 sequences, around 32% of them seen just once. Findings and caveats of the study: Using cumulative public TCR beta family frequency, the authors identified those who carried CMV together with the relevant HLA. Dominating the ex vivo response were HLA-C-restricted CMV-specific TCR beta clonotypes.

Sample: cultured CD8+ T cells from PBMCs, taken from culture after CMV antigen stimulation. J is TRBJ2-1 and V is TRBV27; 9 bases are shared with TRBD2. The sequence was collected from a human donor in good health (CMV status not recorded). Some clones in this sample may be carry-over from other donors' samples. CDR3 nucleotides: TGTGCCAGCAGCCGATCAGCGGGGGGCCCCAATGAGCAGTTCTTC. Its protein product is CASSRSAGGPNEQFF.